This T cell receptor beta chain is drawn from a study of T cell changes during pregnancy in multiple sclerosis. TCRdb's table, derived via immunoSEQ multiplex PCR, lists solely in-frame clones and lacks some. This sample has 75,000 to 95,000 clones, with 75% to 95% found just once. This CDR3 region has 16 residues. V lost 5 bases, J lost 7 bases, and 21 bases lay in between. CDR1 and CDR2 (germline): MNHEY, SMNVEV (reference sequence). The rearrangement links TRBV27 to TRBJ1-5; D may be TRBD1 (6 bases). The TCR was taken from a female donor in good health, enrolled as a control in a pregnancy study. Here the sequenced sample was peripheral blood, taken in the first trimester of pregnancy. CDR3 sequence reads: CASSATGPAVGQPQHF. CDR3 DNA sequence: TGTGCCAGCAGTGCGACAGGACCCGCGGTAGGCCAGCCCCAGCATTTT.